This T cell receptor beta chain is from a study of PD-L1 blockade in urothelial cancer (TCRdb year 2017). About the investigation overall: All patients started therapy around 2014 and received atezolizumab 1,200 mg intravenously every 3 weeks. Nine patients reached durable clinical benefit, while some 19 patients did not. Blood samples gave a median of around 130,000 T cells and 82,636 unique TCRs, with a median clonality of 0.080. About 85% of the roughly 29 patients were males with bladder-origin urothelial cancer, and about 60% of the 29 reported a prior smoking history. Blood samples were analyzed 3 weeks after the start of treatment (second dose) and 6 weeks after the start of treatment. Pretreatment tumor samples, along with matched peripheral blood collected serially before and after atezolizumab treatment, underwent TCR sequencing. In the same patients, whole exome sequencing and RNA sequencing of pretreatment tumors were performed in addition to TCR sequencing. An ECOG performance status of 0 or 1 was recorded for the patients, and 0 to 3 prior chemotherapy regimens had been received by the patients. Under 30 patients had pretreatment blood TCR-seq, around 25 had at least one posttreatment blood collection, and around 25 had tumor TCR-seq. Durable clinical benefit meant progression-free survival longer than 6 months, and TCR features were also tested against progression-free and overall survival. The study was an exploratory multi-omic analysis of somatic, immune and clinical correlates of response to PD-L1 blockade with atezolizumab in urothelial cancer. General study outcomes and caveats: A pretreatment peripheral blood TCR clonality below the median was linked to improved progression-free and overall survival. Patients with durable benefit showed greater expansion of tumor-associated TCR clones in peripheral blood 3 weeks after starting treatment (n of about 20, p = 0.022). Because of the small sample size (n ≈ 28) and the many exploratory analyses performed, the results are intended to be regarded as hypothesis-generating.

What this sample's time point label stands for: pretreatment peripheral blood. The cohort comprised 30 or so patients with locally advanced or metastatic urothelial carcinoma treated at Memorial Sloan Kettering on a trial protocol. Peripheral blood mononuclear cells were collected pretreatment and during treatment, with between 1 and 8 total time points per patient. The Qiagen DNeasy Blood extraction kit was used to purify genomic DNA from total PBMCs and tumor samples. Collected pretreatment and during treatment, PBMCs were isolated and stored as previously described. According to the germline V gene, CDR1 reads SNHLY and CDR2 reads FYNNEI. V and J are trimmed by 10 bases and 1 base, and the gene matches miss 4 bases of the junction. The CDR3 measures 12 amino acids from cysteine to phenylalanine. The CDR3 DNA has 36 bases and is translated from base 1. Synthetic TCR analog templates were spiked into each PCR so that absolute template abundance could be estimated from read counts. The immunoSEQ assay used bias-controlled V and J gene primers to amplify TCRbeta CDR3 regions from genomic DNA. Sequencing of rearranged TCRbeta segments was done at approximately 20X coverage. The study's processing was this. Sequencing errors were corrected by clustering and CDR3s were annotated against IMGT to assign V, D and J genes. Downstream analyses used only productive TCRbeta rearrangements and left out out-of-frame or stop-codon sequences. Clonality was computed as one minus Shannon entropy normalized by the log of the number of unique productive sequences. Clones differing between time points or between blood and tumor were identified using Fisher's exact test with Benjamini-Hochberg correction, with an adjusted p below 0.01 applied as the threshold. Sourced from immuneACCESS, this table was stored by TCRdb with only in-frame sequences that have V and J called. A share of the clones is absent; for the studies checked, an unresolved V gene accounts for under half, and the remainder has no known explanation. V, J and clone size reflect that table, while D and trimming were determined from the DNA. In all, the sample holds 86,000 or so clones, and over 65% of those were seen once. About 15% of the sample belongs to the ten largest clones.

Regarding this clone: Its antigen remains undetermined. Base-call qualities are not available, and no considerably larger clone is one nucleotide away.

The sequence came from a man aged 55 to 69 with urothelial cancer. This receptor chain uses TRBV2 and TRBJ2-7; the central 7 bases match TRBD1. The sequencing here drew on PBMCs, taken around atezolizumab (anti-PD-L1) treatment. The CDR3 loop reads CAIDRESYEQYF. The sequence in DNA is TGTGCCATCGACAGGGAATCCTACGAGCAGTACTTC.